This T cell receptor (beta chain) was retrieved from a study of blood T cells in healthy people across ages. From germline, CDR1 is MGHRA and CDR2 YSYEKL. V was shortened by 8 bases and J by 0 bases, with 17 bases between the two germline ends. This CDR3 is built from 16 residues. Sample-barcoded 5' priming and a J-beta primer mix drove a second PCR of 7 to 11 cycles. Via MiXCR, TCRdb re-called the 5' RACE reads, giving one row per CDR3 protein. Here the sample spans 1.2 million to 1.5 million distinct CDR3 sequences, about 40% being singletons. Study-wide results and limits: TCR beta diversity per million T cells fell roughly linearly with age. A greater number of naive CD4+ cells and higher diversity distinguished long-lived donors from aged donors.

Points on this clonotype: Its antigen is currently unknown.

The sequence was obtained from a young woman in good health. The sequenced sample consisted of blood. The V and J genes are TRBV4-1 and TRBJ2-1; D is tentatively TRBD1 or TRBD2 (5 bases each). This chain's CDR3 is CASGTLFKDSYNEQFF. In nucleotides, the CDR3 is TGCGCCAGCGGGACCCTATTTAAAGACTCCTACAATGAGCAGTTCTTC.